Given below is one TCR beta chain in context. The sorted Tregs were CD4+CD25+CD127-/low cells. V was trimmed by 5 bases and J by 4 bases, leaving 6 bases between them. Germline V CDR1 and CDR2: KGHSH, LQKENI. The CDR3 runs 11 residues. Full-length variable regions came from constant-region reverse primers plus semi-nested Nested Universal Primer A PCR. MiXCR was run by TCRdb on the 5' RACE reads, yielding one entry per CDR3 protein. The sample shows some 44,000 distinct CDR3 sequences, less than 25% of them seen only once. The sequence was obtained from a female donor with breast cancer. V is TRBV18 and J is TRBJ2-7, with D unresolved. The sample consisted of Tregs sorted from blood. The CDR3 coding sequence is TGTGCCAGCTCAGGTGTTTACGAGCAGTACTTC. Translating it yields CASSGVYEQYF.